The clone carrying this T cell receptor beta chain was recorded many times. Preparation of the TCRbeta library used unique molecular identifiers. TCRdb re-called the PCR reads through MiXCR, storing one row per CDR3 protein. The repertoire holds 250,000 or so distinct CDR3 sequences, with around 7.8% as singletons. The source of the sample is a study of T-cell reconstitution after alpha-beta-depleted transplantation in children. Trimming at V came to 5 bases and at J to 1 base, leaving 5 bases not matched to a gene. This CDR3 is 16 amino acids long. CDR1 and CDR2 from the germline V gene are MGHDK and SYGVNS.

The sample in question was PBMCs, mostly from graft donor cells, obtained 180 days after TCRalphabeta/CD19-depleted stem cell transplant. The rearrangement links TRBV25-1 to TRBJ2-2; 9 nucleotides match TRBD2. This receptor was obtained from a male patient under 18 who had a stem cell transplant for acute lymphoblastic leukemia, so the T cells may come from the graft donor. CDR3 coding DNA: TGTGCCAGCAGTCGAGCGGGGGGCATGAACACCGGGGAGCTGTTTTTT. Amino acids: CASSRAGGMNTGELFF.